A single sample gave rise to the 24 T cell receptor beta chains below, sequenced in a study of blood T cell repertoires in COVID-19. Profiling relied on immunoSEQ multiplex PCR, and the TCRdb table lists in-frame clones only, not all of them. Here the sample spans about 15,000 clones, roughly 89% being singletons. The sequencing input was peripheral blood. The source is a woman in her 70s in a cohort sampled during active or convalescent COVID-19.

The chain employs TRBV6-5 and TRBJ1-4, with a weak D call TRBD1 (6 bases). The CDR3 is 15 amino acids. Per the germline V gene, CDR1 is MNHEY and CDR2 is SVGAGI. V was trimmed by 11 bases and J by 8 bases, leaving 24 bases between them. CDR3: CAAQPAGGLSEKLFF. The CDR3 region has the DNA TGTGCCGCCCAACCAGCGGGGGGGCTTTCGGAAAAACTGTTTTTT.

The genes are TRBV11-2 and TRBJ2-7; 10 bases match TRBD1. From germline, CDR1 is SGHAT and CDR2 FQNNGV. The CDR3 has 13 residues. Trimming cost V 4 bases and J 9 bases; bases outside gene matches: 6. In nucleotides, the CDR3 is TGTGCCAGCAGCTCGACAGGGGGCGCTGGGCAGTACTTC. As protein: CASSSTGGAGQYF.

The gene calls are TRBV28 and TRBJ2-5; 8 nucleotides match TRBD2. V trimming: 6 bases; J trimming: 4 bases; junction bases outside the gene matches: 4. This CDR3 region has 13 residues. In germline, CDR1 is MDHEN, CDR2 SYDVKM. The CDR3 DNA is TGTGCCAGCAGCCCGGGGGGGCGAGAGACCCAGTACTTC. Its translation: CASSPGGRETQYF.

V and J are TRBV11-2 and TRBJ2-7, with TRBD2 matching over 10 bases. The CDR3 totals 15 residues. V was clipped by 2 bases and J by 3 bases; unmatched bases: 4. In germline, CDR1 is SGHAT, CDR2 FQNNGV. The CDR3 DNA sequence: TGTGCCAGCAGCTTAACTAGCGGGGTAAACTACGAGCAGTACTTC. Amino acid sequence: CASSLTSGVNYEQYF.

This chain connects TRBV28 to TRBJ1-2; TRBD1 agrees at 9 bases. Germline CDR1 MDHEN, CDR2 SYDVKM. The CDR3 covers 14 residues. The J segment lost 2 bases and the V segment lost 6 bases, leaving 4 bases of the junction unmatched. CDR3 sequence reads: CASSTGQGNYGYTF. CDR3 sequence (DNA): TGTGCCAGCAGCACCGGACAGGGGAACTATGGCTACACCTTC.

V and J are TRBV2 and TRBJ2-5; D possibly corresponds to TRBD1 (5 bases). V was pared by 2 bases and J by 4 bases, with 14 bases between. The CDR3 runs 15 residues. Germline assignment: CDR1 SNHLY and CDR2 FYNNEI. CDR3 sequence: CASSETPQGIETQYF. The CDR3 DNA is TGTGCCAGCAGTGAAACACCCCAGGGTATAGAGACCCAGTACTTC.

This chain connects TRBV7-2 to TRBJ2-5; D possibly corresponds to TRBD2 (5 bases). V lost 5 bases and J 5 bases, leaving 18 bases between the germline ends. Germline CDR1 and CDR2: SGHTA and FQGNSA. CDR3 length equals 15 residues. The CDR3 DNA is TGTGCCAGCAGCCCTACTAGGCAGAGGGTCGAGACCCAGTACTTC. It translates to CASSPTRQRVETQYF. The full variable domain, its missing parts supplied by reference TRBV7-2 and TRBJ2-5, is GAGVSQSPSNKVTEKGKDVELRCDPISGHTALYWYRQSLGQGLEFLIYFQGNSAPDKSGLPSDRFSAERTGGSVSTLTIQRTQQEDSAVYLCASSPTRQRVETQYFGPGTRLLVL.

The V call is TRBV19, the J call TRBJ1-1; D might be TRBD1 (5 bases). CDR3 size: 14 residues. Trimming removed 3 bases at V and 3 bases at J, with 11 bases between. CDR1 is LNHDA and CDR2 is SQIVND in the germline V gene (reference sequence). The CDR3 bases are TGTGCCAGTAGTATCAGGGCCAGGGACACTGAAGCTTTCTTT. This translates into CASSIRARDTEAFF.

The chain links TRBV2 to TRBJ2-3; the match to TRBD2 covers 7 bases. CDR1 and CDR2 (germline): SNHLY, FYNNEI. J was trimmed by 6 bases and V by 4 bases; bases with no gene match: 13. The CDR3 contains 16 residues. In DNA, the CDR3 is TGTGCCAGCAGTGGTGGGGGGGGAAACCTTATTGATACGCAGTATTTT. Translation gives CASSGGGGNLIDTQYF.

The J gene is TRBJ1-2, the V gene TRBV2; 7 nucleotides match TRBD1. This CDR3 region has 17 residues. Looked up from germline, CDR1 is SNHLY and CDR2 is FYNNEI. The junction had 17 bases not matched to a gene; V was cut back by 3 bases and J by 7 bases. The CDR3 sequence: CASSEGSKTVDRFGYTF. CDR3 nucleotide sequence: TGTGCCAGCAGTGAGGGGTCCAAAACTGTGGACAGGTTTGGCTACACCTTC. Based on the CDR3 plus reference TRBV2 and TRBJ1-2, the full variable domain is EPEVTQTPSHQVTQMGQEVILRCVPISNHLYFYWYRQILGQKVEFLVSFYNNEISEKSEIFDDQFSVERPDGSNFTLKIRSTKLEDSAMYFCASSEGSKTVDRFGYTFGSGTRLTVV.

The chain is built from TRBV7-9 and TRBJ1-1, with 7 bases that match TRBD1. The germline CDR1 and CDR2 sequences are SEHNR and FQNEAQ (reference sequence). J was trimmed by 5 bases and V by 5 bases; bases with no gene match: 11. The CDR3 has 15 amino acids. The CDR3 DNA reads as TGTGCCAGCAGCAATGTACGGTCACAGGGGACTGAAGCTTTCTTT. Translated: CASSNVRSQGTEAFF.

This clone appeared a single time. V usage is TRBV10-3 and J usage is TRBJ1-1; 10 bases fit TRBD1. Germline assignment: CDR1 ENHRY and CDR2 SYGVKD. This CDR3 spans 15 amino acids. V shed 4 bases, J shed 3 bases, and the junction held 5 bases outside the gene matches. CDR3 sequence (DNA): TGTGCCATCAGTGGGGGGACAGGGGAATACACTGAAGCTTTCTTT. This encodes CAISGGTGEYTEAFF.

This chain connects TRBV5-8 to TRBJ2-2; 7 positions match TRBD1. CDR1 SGHTS and CDR2 YDEGEE come from the germline V gene. The CDR3 covers 16 residues. V lost 4 bases to trimming and J lost 2 bases; unmatched junction nucleotides: 8. The CDR3 bases are TGTGCCAGCAGCATTTCCAGGGACAGTAACACCGGGGAGCTGTTTTTT. It is translated as CASSISRDSNTGELFF.

The CDR3 is CASSLALIAGAAREQFF. The CDR3 nucleotides read TGTGCCAGCAGTTTAGCCCTGATTGCGGGGGCCGCCAGGGAGCAGTTCTTC. The chain recombines TRBV27 with TRBJ2-1, with TRBD2 as a possible D gene (7 bases). V was trimmed by 2 bases and J by 10 bases, leaving 24 bases between them. CDR3 length: 17 amino acids. Germline CDR1 and CDR2: MNHEY and SMNVEV (reference sequence).

The V and J genes are TRBV5-4 and TRBJ2-7; 11 bases are a match to TRBD2. V lost 0 bases to trimming and J lost 2 bases; unmatched junction nucleotides: 4. This CDR3 contains 16 residues. Germline values: CDR1 SGHNT, CDR2 YYREEE (reference sequence). The CDR3 bases are TGTGCCAGCAGCTTGGCCCCTAGCGGGGGGCCCTACGAGCAGTACTTC. This gives the protein CASSLAPSGGPYEQYF. Using reference TRBV5-4 and TRBJ2-7 for the parts outside the CDR3, the full variable domain is ETGVTQSPTHLIKTRGQQVTLRCSSQSGHNTVSWYQQALGQGPQFIFQYYREEENGRGNFPPRFSGLQFPNYSSELNVNALELDDSALYLCASSLAPSGGPYEQYFGPGTRLTVT.

The J gene is TRBJ2-5, the V gene TRBV3-1 (or the pseudogene TRBV3-2); 8 bases line up with TRBD2. The junction had 11 bases not matched to a gene; V was cut back by 5 bases and J by 3 bases. The CDR3 runs 16 residues. CDR1 and CDR2 from the germline V gene are LGHDT and YNNKEL (reference sequence). In nucleotides, the CDR3 is TGTGCCAGCAGCAAATCCCTCTCGCGGGGGGAAGAGACCCAGTACTTC. Translated, it gives CASSKSLSRGEETQYF.

This clone has more than one count but fewer than ten. This chain connects TRBV10-3 to TRBJ1-1, with no clear D. The germline V gene encodes CDR1 ENHRY and CDR2 SYGVKD. This CDR3 region has 13 residues. The V and J ends lost 2 bases and 1 base respectively, with 5 bases between them. The CDR3 here is CAISERGNTEAFF. The CDR3 region has the DNA TGTGCCATCAGTGAGCGGGGGAACACTGAAGCTTTCTTT.

In DNA form, the CDR3 reads TGTGCCAGCTCACAAGCCGGGACAGGGGTCGCAGATACGCAGTATTTT. Translated: CASSQAGTGVADTQYF. The V and J genes are TRBV18 and TRBJ2-3; 10 nucleotides agree with TRBD1. CDR3 length equals 16 residues. Germline V gene lookup returns CDR1 KGHSH and CDR2 LQKENI. Trimming at V came to 4 bases and at J to 4 bases, leaving 8 bases not matched to a gene.

This chain links TRBV5-4 with TRBJ1-3; the D is unclear. The V gene lost 0 bases and the J gene lost 5 bases, with 9 bases spanning the gap. The CDR3 length is 14 residues. Germline V gene sequence: CDR1 SGHNT, CDR2 YYREEE (reference sequence). The DNA of the CDR3 is TGTGCCAGCAGCTTGGGTGGAGGTAGAAACACCATATATTTT. Its protein is CASSLGGGRNTIYF.

The gene calls are TRBV29-1 and TRBJ2-3; 9 positions match TRBD2. V was pared by 7 bases and J by 4 bases, with 9 bases of the junction left unmatched. Germline-derived CDR1 and CDR2 are SQVTM and ANQGSEA. CDR3 length equals 14 residues. CDR3 bases: TGCAGCGGGGCGGGGGGGCCCTCGGCAGATACGCAGTATTTT. Translating it yields CSGAGGPSADTQYF.

The chain uses TRBV5-1 and TRBJ1-5; 10 bases fit TRBD1. The germline V gene has CDR1 SGHRS and CDR2 YFSETQ. The CDR3 contains 14 residues. Losses at the gene ends were 3 bases for V and 7 bases for J; bases not matched to a gene: 4. CDR3 sequence reads: CASSWGTGVQPQHF. The CDR3 DNA is TGCGCCAGCAGCTGGGGGACAGGGGTCCAGCCCCAGCATTTT.

The chain joins TRBV2 to TRBJ1-3; D is possibly TRBD1 (6 bases). The germline gives CDR1 SNHLY, CDR2 FYNNEI. This CDR3 comprises 15 residues. V lost 2 bases and J lost 4, with 12 bases in between. The CDR3 reads CASSERQGLGNTIYF. The CDR3 DNA is TGTGCCAGCAGTGAAAGGCAGGGGCTCGGAAACACCATATATTTT.

The rearrangement links TRBV19 to TRBJ2-2, with 16 bases fitting TRBD2. This CDR3 is 20 amino acids long. The V and J ends lost 0 bases and 0 bases, in that order; junction bases with no gene match: 4. Germline CDR1 is LNHDA and CDR2 is SQIVND (reference sequence). As DNA, the CDR3 is TGTGCCAGTAGTATAGACATGGGACTAGCGGGGGGGCCGAACACCGGGGAGCTGTTTTTT. Amino acid sequence: CASSIDMGLAGGPNTGELFF.

This clone is a singleton in its sample. The chain carries TRBV7-2 and TRBJ2-3, with D uncertain. The ends were cut back, 3 bases at V and 9 bases at J, with 7 bases in the middle. The CDR3 totals 11 residues. Germline V gene data show CDR1 as SGHTA and CDR2 as FQGNSA. The CDR3 DNA sequence: TGTGCCAGCAGCTTGGGCCGGACGCAGTATTTT. Translating gives CASSLGRTQYF. The whole variable domain, filled in from reference TRBV7-2 and TRBJ2-3, reads GAGVSQSPSNKVTEKGKDVELRCDPISGHTALYWYRQSLGQGLEFLIYFQGNSAPDKSGLPSDRFSAERTGGSVSTLTIQRTQQEDSAVYLCASSLGRTQYFGPGTRLTVL.